This is a list of T cell receptor beta chains from one sample in a study of cytomegalovirus exposure and HLA in healthy donors. Profiling relied on immunoSEQ multiplex PCR, and the TCRdb table lists in-frame clones only, not all of them. The sample contains approximately 100,000 clones, about 79% of which appear only once. Sequencing was performed on PBMCs. These receptors all stem from a man between 60 and 75 years old in good health and CMV-seropositive. The CDR3 runs from the conserved cysteine through the conserved F or W. D genes are given only for firm matches. The listing skips clone size in some rows; elsewhere it reads once, few, many or a size class.

cdr3_nt cdr3_aa v_call clone_size d_call j_call
TGCGCCAGCAGCTTGAGACTAGCGGGGGGGGAGACCCAGTACTTC CASSLRLAGGETQYF TRBV5-1 - TRBD2 TRBJ2-5
TGTGCCAGCAGCCCGGACAGCTCTGGAAACACCATATATTTT CASSPDSSGNTIYF TRBV7-9 - - TRBJ1-3
TGCGCCAGCAGCTTGAGGACACCGTTGGACGAGCAGTACTTC CASSLRTPLDEQYF TRBV5-1 - - TRBJ2-7
TGTGCCAGCAGCCTCAGGGTAATGAACACTGAAGCTTTCTTT CASSLRVMNTEAFF TRBV6-1 - - TRBJ1-1
TGTGCCAGCAGTGTATCAGTTTACGAGCAGTTCTTC CASSVSVYEQFF TRBV25-1 - - TRBJ2-1
TGTGCCAGCAGCTCCGTGCGGGGGGCCGGATCACCCCTCCACTTT CASSSVRGAGSPLHF TRBV6-5 - - TRBJ1-6
TGTGCCAGCAGCTTAGGGACAGGGATGAACACTGAAGCTTTCTTT CASSLGTGMNTEAFF TRBV7-9 - TRBD1 TRBJ1-1
TGCGCCAGCAGCGCCGGAGACAGGGGATGGACTGAAGCTTTCTTT CASSAGDRGWTEAFF TRBV5-1 - TRBD1 TRBJ1-1
TGTGCTAGTGGTTCTTTCCAGGGGTTCGCCGGGGAGCTGTTTTTT CASGSFQGFAGELFF TRBV12-5 once - TRBJ2-2
TGTGCCAGCTCACCTTCTAGCTCCCGCTCCTACAATGAGCAGTTCTTC CASSPSSSRSYNEQFF TRBV18 - - TRBJ2-1
TGTGCCAGCAGCCACCGGGGGACGCCAAATTCACCCCTCCACTTT CASSHRGTPNSPLHF TRBV6-5 - - TRBJ1-6
TGTGCCAGCAGCCAAGATATGGGGCCAGACTATGGCTACACCTTC CASSQDMGPDYGYTF TRBV4-2 - - TRBJ1-2
TGTGCCAGTAGTATAATGGGGCAGCCTAACACTGAAGCTTTCTTT CASSIMGQPNTEAFF TRBV19 - - TRBJ1-1
TGCGCCAGCAGCTCCGGACTAGCGGGGGGCCTAAGCACAGATACGCAGTATTTT CASSSGLAGGLSTDTQYF TRBV5-1 - TRBD2 TRBJ2-3
TGTGCCAGCAGTCAGCGGACAGGGAGGACTTTAAACATTCAGTACTTC CASSQRTGRTLNIQYF TRBV2 - TRBD1 TRBJ2-4
TGTGCCAGCAGCGTGGTGGGGCTCACTAGCGGGCAAGACAATGAGCAGTTCTTC CASSVVGLTSGQDNEQFF TRBV9 - TRBD2 TRBJ2-1
TGTGCCAGCAGTCCGGACATCCAAGAGACCCAGTACTTC CASSPDIQETQYF TRBV6-6 - - TRBJ2-5
TGTGCCAGCAGCTTGGCGGGGGTGCCCTATGGCTACACCTTC CASSLAGVPYGYTF TRBV5-4 - - TRBJ1-2
TGTGCCAGCAGCTCGGGAGGTTTGAACTCTGGAAACACCATATATTTT CASSSGGLNSGNTIYF TRBV5-4 - - TRBJ1-3
TGTGCCAGCAGCTTGGACAGGGAGCATAATTCACCCCTCCACTTT CASSLDREHNSPLHF TRBV7-9 - TRBD1 TRBJ1-6
TGCGCCAGCAGCTGGGCAACGGTGACGAACACTGAAGCTTTCTTT CASSWATVTNTEAFF TRBV5-1 few - TRBJ1-1
TGTGCCAGCAGCTTAGGGGGGACTACGGGAAACACCATATATTTT CASSLGGTTGNTIYF TRBV7-3 - - TRBJ1-3
TGTGCCAGCAGTCCCTCGGTCAGGGGGAGCAATCAGCCCCAGCATTTT CASSPSVRGSNQPQHF TRBV28 - TRBD1 TRBJ1-5
TGTGCCATCAGTAGACAACAGGGGAACACTGAAGCTTTCTTT CAISRQQGNTEAFF TRBV10-3 - - TRBJ1-1
TGTGCCAGCGGGGGACAGGGTACGAATTATGGCTACACCTTC CASGGQGTNYGYTF TRBV6-1 - TRBD1 TRBJ1-2
TGTGCCAGCAGCTTGGCCAGGGGGAGCTACGAGCAGTACTTC CASSLARGSYEQYF TRBV5-4 - TRBD1 TRBJ2-7
TGCGCCAGCAGCCCTGACAGGGAGGATTCACCCCTCCACTTT CASSPDREDSPLHF TRBV10-1 - TRBD1 TRBJ1-6
TGCGCCAGCAGCCAGCAGGTAACCTACGAGCAGTACTTC CASSQQVTYEQYF TRBV5-1 - - TRBJ2-7